Here is one TCR beta chain with its context. This sample was included in a study of shared T cell receptors in the human thymus. Germline CDR1 is GTSNPN and CDR2 is SVGIG (reference sequence). The CDR3 length is 16 residues. The J segment lost 7 bases and the V segment lost 0 bases, leaving 13 bases of the junction unmatched. TCRdb keeps only in-frame clones here, not all; method: immunoSEQ multiplex PCR. Counted here are almost 550,000 clones, about 84% occurring once; the ten biggest clones make up about 0.014%. These data are also associated with another study on human thymus T cells. That source notes: Thymic resections from corrective heart surgery supplied the tissue.

The source of this sequence is a boy under two years old with a congenital heart defect. The V call is TRBV30, the J call TRBJ2-7; 9 positions agree with TRBD2. The sample consisted of thymocytes. In nucleotides, the CDR3 is TGTGCCTGGAGTGTACGGAGCGGGAGGAACCCCTGGGAGCAGTACTTC. Residues: CAWSVRSGRNPWEQYF.